The 22 T cell receptor beta chains below were found in one sample sequenced in a study of metastatic and nonmetastatic thyroid tumors. TCRdb re-analyzed the PCR reads using MiXCR. The sample lists over 3,000 clones; roughly two fifths were seen once. Treatment of any kind had been given to no patient before thyroid surgery. Sequencing used tumor tissue. The receptor set was obtained from a male donor with papillary thyroid cancer or a benign thyroid nodule (not recorded which). Some clones in this sample may be carry-over from other donors' samples.

This clone is labeled large. Here the CDR3 reads CASSLVLAGGRNEQFF. DNA of the CDR3: TGTGCCAGCAGCTTAGTTCTAGCGGGAGGGAGGAATGAGCAGTTCTTC. The chain joins TRBV7-6 to TRBJ2-1; 12 bases are shared with TRBD2. The CDR3 is 16 residues long. Trimming took 1 base from V and 7 from J; bases not matched to a gene: 5. CDR1 and CDR2 from the germline V gene are SGHVS and FNYEAQ.

This clone is deemed medium-sized. The chain has TRBV7-3 and TRBJ1-1; D gene uncertain. The CDR3 runs to 13 residues. The V end was cut by 4 bases, the J end by 3 bases, with 9 bases between. Germline-derived CDR1 and CDR2 are SGHTA and FQGTGA. The CDR3 spells CASSSDKHTEAFF. For the CDR3, the DNA is TGTGCCAGCAGCTCTGACAAGCACACTGAAGCTTTCTTT.

The chain carries TRBV4-3 and TRBJ2-2; D is ambiguous. The germline V gene has CDR1 LGHNA and CDR2 YSLEER. Deletions cut 0 bases from V and 8 bases from J, with 7 bases between. This CDR3 comprises 13 residues. The CDR3 DNA sequence: TGCGCCAGCAGCCAAGATGAAGTGGGGGAGCTGTTTTTT. Translated: CASSQDEVGELFF.

The chain carries TRBV15 and TRBJ2-3; tentative D call: TRBD2 (5 bases). V lost 0 bases, J lost 7 bases, and 14 bases lay in between. The germline V gene encodes CDR1 LNHNV and CDR2 YYDKDF (reference sequence). The CDR3 sequence is 15 residues long. The CDR3 region is CATSRDRGASYTQYF. The CDR3 DNA reads TGTGCCACCAGCAGAGATCGGGGAGCGTCATATACGCAGTATTTT. Full variable domain (remainder filled in from reference TRBV15 and TRBJ2-3): DAMVIQNPRYQVTQFGKPVTLSCSQTLNHNVMYWYQQKSSQAPKLLFHYYDKDFNNEADTPDNFQSRRPNTSFCFLDIRSPGLGDTAMYLCATSRDRGASYTQYFGPGTRLTVL.

This clone was counted once. V usage is TRBV2 and J usage is TRBJ2-3; 11 bases are shared with TRBD2. The CDR3 sequence is 18 residues long. J lost 2 bases, V lost 7 bases, and 14 bases had no gene match. Germline CDR1 SNHLY, CDR2 FYNNEI. The CDR3 nucleotides read TGTGCCAGCAACGATGGGACTAGCGGAACAAGCAACACAGATACGCAGTATTTT. Protein: CASNDGTSGTSNTDTQYF.

The chain uses TRBV5-1 and TRBJ1-2, with D hard to call. Germline CDR1 reads SGHRS; CDR2 reads YFSETQ. V was cut by 1 base and J by 2 bases, with 9 bases left in between. CDR3 length equals 14 residues. The DNA for the CDR3 is TGCGCCAGCAGCTTGAAAGGGCCCAACTATGGCTACACCTTC. This sequence encodes CASSLKGPNYGYTF. Full variable domain (rest looked up from reference TRBV5-1 and TRBJ1-2): KAGVTQTPRYLIKTRGQQVTLSCSPISGHRSVSWYQQTPGQGLQFLFEYFSETQRNKGNFPGRFSGRQFSNSRSEMNVSTLELGDSALYLCASSLKGPNYGYTFGSGTRLTVV.

The J gene is TRBJ2-5, the V gene TRBV10-3, with D perhaps given as TRBD1 or TRBD2 (5 bases each). V dropped 2 bases and J dropped 1 base, with 5 bases sitting between them. The CDR3 covers 13 residues. The germline V gene has CDR1 ENHRY and CDR2 SYGVKD. The CDR3 nucleotides are TGTGCCATCAGTGAGGGGACCCAAGAGACCCAGTACTTC. Protein: CAISEGTQETQYF.

This sequence joins TRBV6-2 or TRBV6-3 and TRBJ1-2; no firm D call. CDR1 MNHEY and CDR2 SVGEGT come from the germline V gene. The CDR3 totals 14 residues. Trimming left V 6 bases short and J 7 bases short, with 18 bases between. CDR3 bases: TGTGCCAGCAGCCACGAAAGAGCTCGGGGTGGCTACACCTTC. Translating gives CASSHERARGGYTF.

Written as DNA, the CDR3 is TGTGCCAGCAGGGGGACAGGGGGGAACTACGAGCAGTACTTC. Its translation is CASRGTGGNYEQYF. The V call is TRBV28, the J call TRBJ2-7; 11 nucleotides line up with TRBD1. The ends lost 6 bases at V and 3 bases at J; junction bases unmatched: 4. The length of the CDR3 is 14 residues. The germline gives CDR1 MDHEN, CDR2 SYDVKM.

The V call is TRBV13, the J call TRBJ2-1; no clear D. The germline V and J ends were trimmed by 4 bases and 8 bases, with 9 bases remaining between them. The CDR3 contains 12 residues. Germline CDR1 is PRHDT and CDR2 is FYEKMQ (reference sequence). CDR3 sequence: CASSSRWDEQFF. In DNA, the CDR3 is TGTGCCAGCAGCTCCCGGTGGGATGAGCAGTTCTTC.

The rearrangement uses TRBV12-3 or TRBV12-4 and TRBJ2-1; D possibly corresponds to TRBD1 (6 bases). Between the trimmed V and J ends, which lost 7 bases and 4 bases, there was a span of 17 bases. This CDR3 comprises 15 residues. CDR3 sequence reads: CASTKRGGRYNEQFF. The CDR3, as DNA: TGTGCCAGCACCAAAAGAGGGGGACGGTACAATGAGCAGTTCTTC.

In regard to this clone: A single base separates this from a much larger clone, so it may be a read error. V gene TRBV5-1 combines with J gene TRBJ1-2; TRBD1 is a possible D gene (5 bases). Trimming pared 4 bases from V and 5 bases from J, leaving 21 bases between. The length of the CDR3 is 16 residues. CDR1 SGHRS and CDR2 YFSETQ come from the germline V gene. The CDR3 loop reads CASSPVGGLPGYGYTF. CDR3 DNA sequence: TGCGCCAGCAGCCCTGTTGGGGGTCTCCCTGGGTATGGCTACACCTTC.

Turning to this clone: This likely comes from a read error, as the CDR3 has no conserved phenylalanine or tryptophan at its end. The DNA is omitted, as the CDR3 cannot be located on it reliably, and the CDR3 follows TCRdb's listing. The rearrangement links TRBV7-9 to TRBJ2-5; the table's D gene call, TRBD2, was not cross checked with the DNA. Germline V lookup: CDR1 SEHNR, CDR2 FQNEAQ (reference sequence). The CDR3 spans 17 amino acids, including both terminal residues. The CDR3 sequence: CASSLGRLGPLQETRDG.

In its sample, this clone was seen once. Since the CDR3 does not end with the conserved phenylalanine or tryptophan, this likely comes from a read error. The V and J genes are TRBV7-2 and TRBJ2-5, with D possibly matching TRBD2 (6 bases). The germline V and J ends were trimmed by 1 base and 1 base, with 13 bases remaining between them. Germline CDR1 reads SGHTA; CDR2 reads FQGNSA. The CDR3 totals 16 residues. CDR3 amino acids: CASSLGPRGIQETQYV. The CDR3 DNA sequence: TGTGCCAGCAGCTTAGGGCCCCGGGGGATCCAAGAGACCCAGTACGTC.

The rearrangement joins TRBV9 to TRBJ2-7; 7 bases are shared with TRBD2. The V and J ends lost 3 bases and 4 bases, in that order; junction bases with no gene match: 10. Germline V gives CDR1 SGDLS, CDR2 YYNGEE. This CDR3 is 15 amino acids long. CDR3 region: CASSGAKGGSYEQYF. For the CDR3, the DNA is TGTGCCAGCAGCGGTGCCAAGGGCGGGAGTTACGAGCAGTACTTC. Complete variable domain (other parts from reference TRBV9 and TRBJ2-7): DSGVTQTPKHLITATGQRVTLRCSPRSGDLSVYWYQQSLDQGLQFLIQYYNGEERAKGNILERFSAQQFPDLHSELNLSSLELGDSALYFCASSGAKGGSYEQYFGPGTRLTVT.

The rearrangement joins TRBV6-1 to TRBJ2-7; D is undetermined. V lost 5 bases, J lost 6 bases, and 14 bases lay in between. The CDR3 is 13 amino acids. Germline-derived CDR1 and CDR2 are MNHNS and SASEGT. The chain's CDR3 is CASSLGRWGEQYF. In nucleotides, the CDR3 is TGTGCCAGCAGTTTGGGCCGATGGGGCGAGCAGTACTTC.

V is TRBV30 and J is TRBJ1-6, with D uncertain. The V end was cut by 4 bases, the J end by 8 bases, with 12 bases between. The CDR3 spans 13 residues. Germline V lookup: CDR1 GTSNPN, CDR2 SVGIG (reference sequence). CDR3 in amino acids: CAWNNHGDSPLHF. CDR3 sequence (DNA): TGTGCCTGGAATAATCATGGCGATTCACCCCTCCACTTT.

The table lists this clone with a few counts. J is TRBJ1-2 and V is TRBV6-1, with 7 positions matching TRBD1. CDR1 is MNHNS and CDR2 is SASEGT in the germline V gene. Trimming cost V 6 bases and J 0 bases; bases outside gene matches: 4. The CDR3 runs to 14 residues. The DNA of the CDR3 is TGTGCCAGCAGGGGGGACAGTACTAACTATGGCTACACCTTC. The encoded protein is CASRGDSTNYGYTF.

This clone was counted a few times. This chain connects TRBV6-1 to TRBJ2-1; TRBD1 or TRBD2 may be the D gene (5 bases each). Per the germline V gene, CDR1 is MNHNS and CDR2 is SASEGT. The CDR3 sequence is 14 residues long. Deletions cut 7 bases from V and 4 bases from J, with 14 bases between. The CDR3 loop reads CASTPHGAYNEQFF. The CDR3 DNA follows: TGTGCCAGCACTCCCCACGGGGCATACAATGAGCAGTTCTTC.

This clone was observed a single time. This chain links TRBV4-1 with TRBJ2-7, with D perhaps TRBD2 (5 bases). This CDR3 is 15 amino acids long. The V end was cut by 1 base, the J end by 5 bases, with 15 bases between. CDR1 and CDR2 from the germline V gene are MGHRA and YSYEKL. Here the CDR3 DNA reads TGCGCCAGCAGCCAAGGAGCTCGGGGTGGGGACGAGCAGTACTTC. This gives the protein CASSQGARGGDEQYF.

The chain carries TRBV7-8 and TRBJ2-1; 11 bases are a match to TRBD2. CDR3 length: 17 residues. Germline lookup yields CDR1 SGHVS and CDR2 FQNEAQ. Losses at the gene ends were 2 bases for V and 0 bases for J; bases not matched to a gene: 3. The CDR3 DNA reads TGTGCCAGCAGCTTATTCACTAGCGGGAGCTCCTACAATGAGCAGTTCTTC. This codes for CASSLFTSGSSYNEQFF.

V is TRBV11-3 and J is TRBJ1-1; 7 bases align to TRBD1. Germline V gene sequence: CDR1 SGHNT, CDR2 YENEEA. J was trimmed by 4 bases and V by 5 bases; bases with no gene match: 4. This CDR3 contains 13 residues. CDR3 loop: CASSTTGATEAFF. The CDR3 nucleotides are TGTGCCAGCAGCACCACAGGGGCCACTGAAGCTTTCTTT.